Shown below are 24 T cell receptor beta chains from a single sample sequenced in a study of cytomegalovirus exposure and HLA in healthy donors. Use of 60 Vbeta and 13 Jbeta primers characterized the PCR. TCRdb's copy holds only in-frame clones and misses some; the assay was immunoSEQ multiplex PCR. The profile shows over 95,000 clones, 74% of them singletons. Sequencing was performed on PBMCs. These TCRs come from a human donor in good health.

The chain couples TRBV2 to TRBJ1-2; D is possibly TRBD1 (5 bases). Trimming took 3 bases from V and 4 from J, leaving 12 bases between them. CDR3 length: 14 residues. Germline-derived CDR1 and CDR2 are SNHLY and FYNNEI. The CDR3: CASSDSLQGYGYTF. As DNA, the CDR3 is TGTGCCAGCAGTGACAGCCTCCAGGGCTATGGCTACACCTTC. Variable domain in full (rest from reference TRBV2 and TRBJ1-2): EPEVTQTPSHQVTQMGQEVILRCVPISNHLYFYWYRQILGQKVEFLVSFYNNEISEKSEIFDDQFSVERPDGSNFTLKIRSTKLEDSAMYFCASSDSLQGYGYTFGSGTRLTVV.

J is TRBJ1-2 and V is TRBV15; D is undetermined. Deletions cut 0 bases from V and 5 bases from J, with 13 bases between. CDR1 is LNHNV, CDR2 YYDKDF, per germline (reference sequence). CDR3 length: 15 residues. The DNA for the CDR3 is TGTGCCACCAGCAGAGATAGAGAGCTTTTATATGGCTACACCTTC. Its translation is CATSRDRELLYGYTF.

The rearrangement joins TRBV21-1 to TRBJ2-2; TRBD1 is the table's D call, not checked against the DNA. TRBV21-1 is described as a pseudogene. The CDR3 covers 13 residues. Here the CDR3 DNA reads TGTGCCAGCCGGGACAGGCACACCGGGGAGCTGTTTTTT. Its protein product is CASRDRHTGELFF.

The J gene is TRBJ2-5, the V gene TRBV5-6, with 8 nucleotides matching TRBD2. CDR1 SGHDT and CDR2 YYEEEE come from the germline V gene. CDR3 length: 15 amino acids. Trimming took 4 bases from V and 2 from J; bases not matched to a gene: 7. The CDR3 DNA is TGTGCCAGCAGCATTAGCGGGGCCCCTCAAGAGACCCAGTACTTC. Protein sequence: CASSISGAPQETQYF.

The chain couples TRBV5-1 to TRBJ2-3; 8 bases match TRBD1. This CDR3 is built from 15 residues. With V trimmed by 0 bases and J by 4 bases, 4 bases remained unmatched. From germline, CDR1 is SGHRS and CDR2 YFSETQ. This CDR3 is CASSLAGTGADTQYF. The CDR3 nucleotides are TGCGCCAGCAGCTTGGCCGGGACAGGAGCAGATACGCAGTATTTT.

The chain couples TRBV6-5 to TRBJ2-2; D uncertain. V lost 0 bases and J 8 bases, leaving 7 bases between the germline ends. This CDR3 spans 13 amino acids. Germline assignment: CDR1 MNHEY and CDR2 SVGAGI. CDR3: CASSYSEKGELFF. The CDR3 DNA reads TGTGCCAGCAGTTACTCAGAGAAGGGGGAGCTGTTTTTT.

The gene calls are TRBV2 and TRBJ2-7; TRBD1 agrees at 10 bases. Germline-derived CDR1 and CDR2 are SNHLY and FYNNEI. V dropped 7 bases and J dropped 2; count of bases not matched to a gene: 5. This CDR3 spans 14 amino acids. The CDR3 nucleotides read TGTGCCAGCAAGCGGACAGGGGGTCCCTACGAGCAGTACTTC. This translates into CASKRTGGPYEQYF.

The chain employs TRBV11-2 and TRBJ2-3, with 8 positions matching TRBD1. Germline CDR1 and CDR2: SGHAT and FQNNGV. The CDR3 spans 15 residues. V shed 4 bases and J 3 bases; nucleotides not matched to a gene: 6. This chain's CDR3 is CASSSGDRITDTQYF. CDR3 bases: TGTGCCAGCAGCTCCGGGGACAGGATAACAGATACGCAGTATTTT.

This chain connects TRBV19 to TRBJ2-6; D not certain. V lost 7 bases to trimming and J lost 0 bases, with 7 bases between them. There are 14 residues in the CDR3. CDR1 and CDR2 (germline): LNHDA, SQIVND (reference sequence). DNA for the CDR3: TGTGCCAGTAAACACGTCTCTGGGGCCAACGTCCTGACTTTC. Its translation is CASKHVSGANVLTF.

This rearrangement joins TRBV9 to TRBJ2-2; TRBD1 is a possible D gene (6 bases). The CDR3 has 16 amino acids. Trimming removed 0 bases at V and 1 base at J, with 10 bases between. CDR1 and CDR2 from the germline V gene are SGDLS and YYNGEE. The CDR3 DNA follows: TGTGCCAGCAGCGTAGACCCGACAGGGAACACCGGGGAGCTGTTTTTT. It is translated as CASSVDPTGNTGELFF.

The gene calls are TRBV7-2 and TRBJ2-3, with D possibly being TRBD2 (6 bases). Germline V lookup: CDR1 SGHTA, CDR2 FQGNSA. V was shortened by 5 bases and J by 2 bases, with 14 bases between the two germline ends. This CDR3 region has 15 residues. CDR3 in amino acids: CASSPRRGTTDTQYF. The CDR3 DNA is TGTGCCAGCAGCCCCCGACGGGGGACCACAGATACGCAGTATTTT.

This chain links TRBV11-2 with TRBJ2-7, with a possible D match to TRBD2 (7 bases). From germline, CDR1 is SGHAT and CDR2 FQNNGV. The ends were cut back, 0 bases at V and 5 bases at J, with 14 bases in the middle. This CDR3 has 15 residues. The CDR3 region is CASSLEQGGSHEQYF. As DNA, the CDR3 is TGTGCCAGCAGCTTAGAACAGGGAGGGAGCCACGAGCAGTACTTC.

This clone was picked up a small number of times. V and J are TRBV10-3 and TRBJ2-1; weak D call: TRBD2 (6 bases). The CDR3 has 18 amino acids. V was cut by 7 bases and J by 6 bases, with 28 bases left in between. Germline CDR1 is ENHRY and CDR2 is SYGVKD. The CDR3 DNA is TGTGCCATCACCCGAAGAGGGACTCGGGACGTAACTAGCAATGAGCAGTTCTTC. It specifies CAITRRGTRDVTSNEQFF.

The V gene is TRBV27, the J gene TRBJ1-2; D ambiguous. Germline V gene sequence: CDR1 MNHEY, CDR2 SMNVEV (reference sequence). Trimming left V 5 bases short and J 1 base short, with 8 bases between. The CDR3 covers 13 residues. CDR3 coding DNA: TGTGCCAGCAGTCCGAGACATAACTATGGCTACACCTTC. The encoded protein is CASSPRHNYGYTF.

This clone was recorded only once. This chain's CDR3 is CASSRDRVNTDTQYF. Here the CDR3 DNA reads TGTGCCAGCTCGCGCGACAGGGTGAACACAGATACGCAGTATTTT. The rearrangement joins TRBV18 to TRBJ2-3; 7 bases map to TRBD1. The CDR3 is 15 amino acids. Germline V gene data show CDR1 as KGHSH and CDR2 as LQKENI. V gave up 6 bases and J gave up 2 bases; unmatched junction bases: 8.

The chain recombines TRBV14 with TRBJ2-7, with D tentatively TRBD1 (5 bases). The CDR3 loop spans 14 amino acids. V was shortened by 1 base and J by 1 base, with 8 bases between the two germline ends. The germline V gene has CDR1 SGHDN and CDR2 FVKESK. The CDR3 loop reads CASSQARASYEQYF. The CDR3 DNA sequence: TGTGCCAGCAGCCAAGCCAGGGCTTCCTACGAGCAGTACTTC.

This clone was seen more than once but under ten times. The chain couples TRBV7-2 to TRBJ1-6; maybe TRBD1 (5 bases). Per germline, CDR1 SGHTA and CDR2 FQGNSA. V lost 3 bases and J 7 bases, leaving 10 bases between the germline ends. The CDR3 totals 14 residues. CDR3 sequence (DNA): TGTGCCAGCAGCTTCTCAGGGAGGAATTCACCCCTCCACTTT. Its protein is CASSFSGRNSPLHF.

V gene TRBV25-1 combines with J gene TRBJ1-4, with D tentatively TRBD1 (6 bases). V lost 5 bases and J 4 bases, leaving 11 bases between the germline ends. The CDR3 sequence is 14 residues long. Germline CDR1 MGHDK, CDR2 SYGVNS. The CDR3 DNA follows: TGTGCCAGCAGTCGGTCCAGGGGTAATGAAAAACTGTTTTTT. Translated: CASSRSRGNEKLFF.

The CDR3 sequence is CASSVGTGYSNEQFF. CDR3 nucleotide sequence: TGTGCCAGCAGCGTCGGGACAGGGTATTCGAATGAGCAGTTCTTC. This chain connects TRBV9 to TRBJ2-1; 9 nucleotides align to TRBD1. J was trimmed by 7 bases and V by 2 bases; bases with no gene match: 7. This CDR3 has 15 amino acids. Germline CDR1 is SGDLS and CDR2 is YYNGEE.

V usage is TRBV5-1 and J usage is TRBJ2-7; 9 bases line up with TRBD2. The germline CDR1 and CDR2 sequences are SGHRS and YFSETQ. Losses at the gene ends were 4 bases for V and 0 bases for J; bases not matched to a gene: 14. The CDR3 is 18 amino acids. The CDR3 loop reads CASSSQLAGSSSSYEQYF. In DNA, the CDR3 is TGCGCCAGCAGCAGTCAACTAGCGGGCAGCTCCAGCTCCTACGAGCAGTACTTC.

The chain recombines TRBV5-1 with TRBJ2-1; weak D call: TRBD2 (5 bases). Trimming cost V 10 bases and J 9 bases, with 23 bases left between them. Germline V lookup: CDR1 SGHRS, CDR2 YFSETQ. CDR3 length: 14 residues. The CDR3 loop is CASRNGPGKGEQFF. The CDR3 bases are TGCGCCTCAAGAAATGGCCCCGGGAAGGGTGAGCAGTTCTTC.

This clone was found a few times. CDR3 loop: CASSLGGPSYNEQFF. The CDR3, as DNA: TGTGCCAGCAGCTTGGGGGGCCCTTCCTACAATGAGCAGTTCTTC. The gene calls are TRBV5-4 and TRBJ2-1, with a possible D match to TRBD1 (5 bases). Germline V gene sequence: CDR1 SGHNT, CDR2 YYREEE (reference sequence). The V and J ends lost 0 bases and 1 base respectively, with 8 bases between them. The CDR3 loop spans 15 amino acids.

This clone was seen a handful of times. The chain joins TRBV30 to TRBJ2-4, with 11 positions matching TRBD1. Looked up from germline, CDR1 is GTSNPN and CDR2 is SVGIG (reference sequence). V lost 7 bases to trimming and J lost 7 bases; unmatched junction nucleotides: 6. The CDR3 is 13 amino acids. The CDR3 spells CAFTRDRGNIQYF. The CDR3 DNA is TGTGCCTTTACCCGGGACAGGGGGAACATTCAGTACTTC. The full variable domain, with the rest looked up from reference TRBV30 and TRBJ2-4, is SQTIHQWPATLVQPVGSPLSLECTVEGTSNPNLYWYRQAAGRGLQLLFYSVGIGQISSEVPQNLSASRPQDRQFILSSKKLLLSDSGFYLCAFTRDRGNIQYFGAGTRLSVL.

The chain recombines TRBV4-1 with TRBJ1-5, with D tentatively TRBD1 (5 bases). CDR3 size: 16 residues. V gave up 1 base and J gave up 4 bases, with 14 bases separating them. CDR1 and CDR2 (germline): MGHRA, YSYEKL. The CDR3 region is CASSQVSTDPNQPQHF. The CDR3, as DNA: TGCGCCAGCAGCCAAGTTTCGACAGACCCTAATCAGCCCCAGCATTTT.